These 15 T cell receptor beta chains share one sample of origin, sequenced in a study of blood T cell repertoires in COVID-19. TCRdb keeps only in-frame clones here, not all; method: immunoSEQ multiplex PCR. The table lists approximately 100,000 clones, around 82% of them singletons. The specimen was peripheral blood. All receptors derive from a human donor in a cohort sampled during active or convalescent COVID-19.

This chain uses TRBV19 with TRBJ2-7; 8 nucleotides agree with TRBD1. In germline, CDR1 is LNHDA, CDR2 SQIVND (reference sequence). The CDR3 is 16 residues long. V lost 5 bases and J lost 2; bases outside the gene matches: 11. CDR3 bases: TGTGCCAGTAGTCTGGATCAGGGGGCGCCCACCTACGAGCAGTACTTC. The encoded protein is CASSLDQGAPTYEQYF.

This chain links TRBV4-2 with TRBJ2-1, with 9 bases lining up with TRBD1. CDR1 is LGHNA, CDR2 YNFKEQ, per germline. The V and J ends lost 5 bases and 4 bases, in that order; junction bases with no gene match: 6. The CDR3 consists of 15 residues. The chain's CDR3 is CASSIRDREYNEQFF. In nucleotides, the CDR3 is TGTGCCAGCAGCATCCGGGACAGGGAGTACAATGAGCAGTTCTTC.

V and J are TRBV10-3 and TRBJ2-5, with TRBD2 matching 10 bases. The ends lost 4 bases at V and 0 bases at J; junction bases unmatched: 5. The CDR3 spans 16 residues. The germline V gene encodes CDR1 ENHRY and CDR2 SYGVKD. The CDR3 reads CAISGASGGDQETQYF. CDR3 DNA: TGTGCCATCAGTGGGGCCAGCGGGGGGGACCAAGAGACCCAGTACTTC.

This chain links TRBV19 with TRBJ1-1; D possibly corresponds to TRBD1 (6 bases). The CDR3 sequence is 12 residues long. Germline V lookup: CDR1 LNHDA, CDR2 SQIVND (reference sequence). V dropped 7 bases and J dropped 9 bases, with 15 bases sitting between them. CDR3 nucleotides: TGTGCCAGTATAACGACAGGCCCAAAAGCTTTCTTT. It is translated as CASITTGPKAFF.

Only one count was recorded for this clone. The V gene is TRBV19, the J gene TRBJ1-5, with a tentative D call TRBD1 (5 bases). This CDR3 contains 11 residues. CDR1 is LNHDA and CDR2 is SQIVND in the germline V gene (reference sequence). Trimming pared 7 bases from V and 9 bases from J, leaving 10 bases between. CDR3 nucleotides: TGTGCCAGTACCCGGGGGGGGCCCCAGCATTTT. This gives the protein CASTRGGPQHF. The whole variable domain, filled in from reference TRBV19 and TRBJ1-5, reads DGGITQSPKYLFRKEGQNVTLSCEQNLNHDAMYWYRQDPGQGLRLIYYSQIVNDFQKGDIAEGYSVSREKKESFPLTVTSAQKNPTAFYLCASTRGGPQHFGDGTRLSIL.

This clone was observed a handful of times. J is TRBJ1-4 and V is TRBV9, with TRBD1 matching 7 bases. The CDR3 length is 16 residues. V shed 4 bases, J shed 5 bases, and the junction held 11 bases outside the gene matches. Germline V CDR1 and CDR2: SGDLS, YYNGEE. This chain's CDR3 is CASSPDSGGINEKLFF. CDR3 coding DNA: TGTGCCAGCAGCCCCGATTCAGGGGGGATCAATGAAAAACTGTTTTTT.

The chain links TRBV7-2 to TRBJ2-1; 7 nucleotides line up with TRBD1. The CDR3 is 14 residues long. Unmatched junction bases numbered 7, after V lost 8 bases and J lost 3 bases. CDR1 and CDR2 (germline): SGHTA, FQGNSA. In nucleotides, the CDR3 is TGTGCCAGCGCCGGGACAGTGATCTACAATGAGCAGTTCTTC. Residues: CASAGTVIYNEQFF.

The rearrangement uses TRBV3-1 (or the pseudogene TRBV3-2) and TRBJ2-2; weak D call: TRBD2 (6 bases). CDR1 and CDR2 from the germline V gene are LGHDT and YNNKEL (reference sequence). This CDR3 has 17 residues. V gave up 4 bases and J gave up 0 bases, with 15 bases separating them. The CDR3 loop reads CASSPPRLASNTGELFF. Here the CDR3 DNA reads TGTGCCAGCAGCCCCCCTCGGCTAGCGTCGAACACCGGGGAGCTGTTTTTT.

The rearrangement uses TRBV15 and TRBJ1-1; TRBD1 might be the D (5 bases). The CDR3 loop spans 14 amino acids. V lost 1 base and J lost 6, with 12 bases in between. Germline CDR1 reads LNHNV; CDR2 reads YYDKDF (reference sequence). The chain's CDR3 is CATSRARERPEAFF. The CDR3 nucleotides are TGTGCCACCAGCAGAGCCAGGGAACGGCCTGAAGCTTTCTTT.

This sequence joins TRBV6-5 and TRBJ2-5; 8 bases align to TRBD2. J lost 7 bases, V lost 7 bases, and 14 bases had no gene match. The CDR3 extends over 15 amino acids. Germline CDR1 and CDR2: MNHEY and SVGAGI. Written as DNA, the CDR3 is TGTGCCAGCAATATACTAGCGGAGAAAAGGGGGACCCAGTACTTC. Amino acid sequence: CASNILAEKRGTQYF.

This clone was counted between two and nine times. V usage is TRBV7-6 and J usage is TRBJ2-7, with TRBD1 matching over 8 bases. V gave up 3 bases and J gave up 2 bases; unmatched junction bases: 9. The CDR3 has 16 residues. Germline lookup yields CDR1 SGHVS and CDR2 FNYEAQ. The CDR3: CASSLSAGQAAYEQYF. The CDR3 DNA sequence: TGTGCCAGCAGCTTGAGTGCGGGACAGGCCGCCTACGAGCAGTACTTC.

CDR3 nucleotide sequence: TGTGCCAGCAGTTTCCAGGGGGCTCCAGATACGCAGTATTTT. It encodes CASSFQGAPDTQYF. J is TRBJ2-3 and V is TRBV28; 8 bases line up with TRBD1. This CDR3 is 14 amino acids long. CDR1 is MDHEN, CDR2 SYDVKM, per germline. V lost 3 bases and J lost 4; bases outside the gene matches: 3.

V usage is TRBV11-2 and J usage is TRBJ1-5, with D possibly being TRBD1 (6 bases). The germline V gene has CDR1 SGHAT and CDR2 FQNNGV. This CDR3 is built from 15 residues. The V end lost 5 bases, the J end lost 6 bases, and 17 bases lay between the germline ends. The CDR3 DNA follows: TGTGCCAGCAGCGAAGGAAGGGGGAGCGGTCAGCCCCAGCATTTT. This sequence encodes CASSEGRGSGQPQHF. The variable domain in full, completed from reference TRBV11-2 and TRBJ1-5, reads EAGVAQSPRYKIIEKRQSVAFWCNPISGHATLYWYQQILGQGPKLLIQFQNNGVVDDSQLPKDRFSAERLKGVDSTLKIQPAKLEDSAVYLCASSEGRGSGQPQHFGDGTRLSIL.

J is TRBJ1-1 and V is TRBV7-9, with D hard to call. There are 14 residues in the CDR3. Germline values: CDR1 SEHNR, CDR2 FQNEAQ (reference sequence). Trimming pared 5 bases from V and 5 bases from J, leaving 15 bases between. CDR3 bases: TGTGCCAGCAGCCGAGCTCTGGGCAGAACTGAAGCTTTCTTT. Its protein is CASSRALGRTEAFF.

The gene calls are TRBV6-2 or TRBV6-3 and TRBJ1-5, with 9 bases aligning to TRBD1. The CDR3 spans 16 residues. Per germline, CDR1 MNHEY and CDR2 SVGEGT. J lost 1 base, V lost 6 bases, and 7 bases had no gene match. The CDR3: CASSDSQGASNQPQHF. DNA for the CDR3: TGTGCCAGCAGCGACTCACAGGGGGCGAGCAATCAGCCCCAGCATTTT.